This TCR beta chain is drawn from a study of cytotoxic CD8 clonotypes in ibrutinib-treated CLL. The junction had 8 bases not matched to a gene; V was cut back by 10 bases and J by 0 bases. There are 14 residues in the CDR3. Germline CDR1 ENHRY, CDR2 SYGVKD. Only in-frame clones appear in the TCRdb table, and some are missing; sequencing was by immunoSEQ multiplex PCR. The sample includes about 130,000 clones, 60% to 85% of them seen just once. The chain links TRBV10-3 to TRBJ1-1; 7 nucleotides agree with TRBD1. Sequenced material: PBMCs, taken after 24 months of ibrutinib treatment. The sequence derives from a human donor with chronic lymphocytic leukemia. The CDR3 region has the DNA TGTGCCAGCCGGGACAGTAATATGAACACTGAAGCTTTCTTT. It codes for CASRDSNMNTEAFF.